This TCR beta chain was documented in a study of blood T cells in healthy people across ages. It was with a sample-barcoded 5' primer and a J-beta primer mix that a second PCR of about 6 to 12 cycles was run. Each cDNA molecule was tagged by a template-switch adaptor that had 12 random nucleotides. In TCRdb, the 5' RACE reads were re-called with MiXCR into one record per CDR3 protein. This table has roughly 1,000,000 distinct CDR3 sequences, approximately 25% appearing once. Germline values: CDR1 SGHVS, CDR2 FQNEAQ. This CDR3 comprises 17 residues. Losses at the gene ends were 6 bases for V and 2 bases for J; bases not matched to a gene: 12. This sample also appeared in a second study, on T cells of mothers and their children.

The sample consisted of blood. The TCR originated in a girl aged 2-10 years in good health. The chain uses TRBV7-8 and TRBJ2-3, with 9 bases fitting TRBD1. The CDR3 loop is CASRQLGQGVYTDTQYF. As DNA, the CDR3 is TGTGCCAGCAGGCAGCTGGGACAGGGTGTTTACACAGATACGCAGTATTTT. The full variable domain, completed using reference TRBV7-8 and TRBJ2-3, is GAGVSQSPRYKVAKRGQDVALRCDPISGHVSLFWYQQALGQGPEFLTYFQNEAQLDKSGLPSDRFFAERPEGSVSTLKIQRTQQEDSAVYLCASRQLGQGVYTDTQYFGPGTRLTVL.